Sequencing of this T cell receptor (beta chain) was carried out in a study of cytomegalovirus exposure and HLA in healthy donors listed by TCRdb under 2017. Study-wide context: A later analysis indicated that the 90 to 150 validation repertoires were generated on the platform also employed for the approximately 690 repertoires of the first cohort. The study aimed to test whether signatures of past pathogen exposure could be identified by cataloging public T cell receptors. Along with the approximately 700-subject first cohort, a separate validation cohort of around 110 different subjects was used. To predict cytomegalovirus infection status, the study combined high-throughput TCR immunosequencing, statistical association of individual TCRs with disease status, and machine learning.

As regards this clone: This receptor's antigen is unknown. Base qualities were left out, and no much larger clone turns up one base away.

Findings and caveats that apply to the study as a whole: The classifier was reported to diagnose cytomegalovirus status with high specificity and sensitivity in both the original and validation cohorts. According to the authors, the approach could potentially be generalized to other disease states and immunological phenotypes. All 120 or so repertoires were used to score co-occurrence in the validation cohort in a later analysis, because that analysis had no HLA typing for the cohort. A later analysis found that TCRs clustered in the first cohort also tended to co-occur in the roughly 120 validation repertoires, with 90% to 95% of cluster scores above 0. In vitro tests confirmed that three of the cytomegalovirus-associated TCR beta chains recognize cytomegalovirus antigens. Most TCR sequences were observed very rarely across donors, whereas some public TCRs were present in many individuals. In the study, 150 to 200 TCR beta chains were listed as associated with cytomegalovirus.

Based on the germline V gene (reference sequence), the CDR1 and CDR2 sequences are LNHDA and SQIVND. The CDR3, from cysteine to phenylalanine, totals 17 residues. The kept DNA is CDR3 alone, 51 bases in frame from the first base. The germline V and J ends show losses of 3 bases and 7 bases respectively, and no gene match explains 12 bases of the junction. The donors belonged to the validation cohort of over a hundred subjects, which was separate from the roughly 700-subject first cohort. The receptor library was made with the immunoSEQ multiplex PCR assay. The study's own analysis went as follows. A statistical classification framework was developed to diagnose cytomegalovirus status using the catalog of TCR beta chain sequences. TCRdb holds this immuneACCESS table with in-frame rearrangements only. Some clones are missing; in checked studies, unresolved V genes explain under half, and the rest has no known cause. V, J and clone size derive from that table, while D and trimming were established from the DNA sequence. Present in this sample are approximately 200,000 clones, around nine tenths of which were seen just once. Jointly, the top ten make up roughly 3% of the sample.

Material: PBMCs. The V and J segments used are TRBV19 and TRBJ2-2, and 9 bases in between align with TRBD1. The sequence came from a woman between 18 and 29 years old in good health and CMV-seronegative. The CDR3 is CASSILSTGGKGGELFF. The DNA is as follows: TGTGCCAGTAGTATCCTTTCGACAGGGGGAAAAGGCGGGGAGCTGTTTTTT.